The rows below give T cell receptor beta chains drawn from one sample of a study of early T cells in non-severe SARS-CoV-2 infection. TCRdb ran MiXCR on the 5' RACE reads and lists one entry per CDR3 protein. The repertoire holds some 64,000 distinct CDR3 sequences, with 9% to 10% as singletons. The sequenced sample was whole blood, obtained at baseline. The receptor source for this set is an adult who was a healthcare worker with PCR-confirmed SARS-CoV-2 infection or an uninfected control (not recorded which). Both conserved end residues are part of each CDR3. D genes are given only for firm matches. Not all rows give a size; the values are once, few, many and, for expanded clones, a class.

j_gene	abundance	len	v_gene	d_gene	CDR3nt	CDR3aa
TRBJ1-1	-	13	TRBV24-1	-	TGTGCCACCAGTGAACAGGGGAACACTGAAGCTTTCTTT	CATSEQGNTEAFF
TRBJ2-2	many	16	TRBV7-3	-	TGTGCCAGCAGCTTATATCCTAGAGGAAACCCCGGGGAGCTGTTTTTT	CASSLYPRGNPGELFF
TRBJ2-2	many	16	TRBV7-8	TRBD2	TGTGCCAGCAGCTTAGGCCTAGCGGGAGTTGGCGGGGAGCTGTTTTTT	CASSLGLAGVGGELFF
TRBJ2-1	few	15	TRBV29-1	-	TGCAGCGTTGTGAGCGCCCTACCAGATACAAGGGAGCAGTTCTTC	CSVVSALPDTREQFF
TRBJ1-5	few	12	TRBV6-2/TRBV6-3	-	TGTGCCAGCGGGGGGCCCAATCAGCCCCAGCATTTT	CASGGPNQPQHF
TRBJ2-1	many	13	TRBV18	-	TGTGCCAGCTCACCAGGGACTCGCAATGAGCAGTTCTTC	CASSPGTRNEQFF
TRBJ1-4	-	13	TRBV7-9	-	TGTGCCAGCAGCCCGGACGGGGGTGAAAAACTGTTTTTT	CASSPDGGEKLFF
TRBJ1-2	many	13	TRBV28	-	TGTGCCAGCAGTTTATCAGCAGGGGATGGCTACACCTTC	CASSLSAGDGYTF
TRBJ2-1	many	13	TRBV6-6	-	TGTGCCAGCAGTTATCGGGGTGGAATGGAGCAGTTCTTC	CASSYRGGMEQFF
TRBJ1-2	-	11	TRBV6-5	-	TGTGCCAGCGGAACAGACAATGGCTACACCTTC	CASGTDNGYTF
TRBJ2-1	many	15	TRBV27	-	TGTGCCAGCAGTTTAAGGTCTAGCGCGTACAATGAGCAGTTCTTC	CASSLRSSAYNEQFF
TRBJ2-1	few	16	TRBV6-2/TRBV6-3	TRBD1	TGTGCCAGCAGTGACGCCGGGACAGGGGGCCTGAATGAGCAGTTCTTC	CASSDAGTGGLNEQFF
TRBJ2-1	few	15	TRBV28	-	TGTGCCGGCACCCGATCAGGGGTGGGCTACAATGAGCAGTTCTTC	CAGTRSGVGYNEQFF
TRBJ2-1	-	13	TRBV28	-	TGTGCCAGCAGTCCCAAGTGGTACGATGAGCAGTTCTTC	CASSPKWYDEQFF
TRBJ1-3	-	13	TRBV28	-	TGTGCCAGCGGGCCAGGCTCTGGAAACACCATATATTTT	CASGPGSGNTIYF
TRBJ2-1	many	13	TRBV4-1	-	TGCGCCAGCAGCCAAGCTGCAGGTGCAGAGCAGTTCTTC	CASSQAAGAEQFF